This TCR beta chain was profiled in a study of tumor-infiltrating lymphocytes in primary liver carcinoma. Looking at the study overall: The patient population consisted of men and women between 30 and 69 years of age.

For each extraction, RNA and DNA were obtained together from 20-30 mg of unsorted bulk tissue. Per the germline V gene, CDR1 is SEHNR and CDR2 is FQNEAQ (reference sequence). The CDR3 has 12 amino acids. With 4 bases removed from V and 7 bases from J, the gap between germline ends came to 10 bases. The authors made TCR beta cDNA from approximately 490 ng total RNA with a constant-region primer. What produced the TCR beta libraries was three nested multiplex PCR rounds using slightly modified ARM-PCR. For roughly 10 cycles apiece, the opening two PCR rounds ran with TRBV1-TRBV30 forward primers and a C-beta reverse primer. A single record per CDR3 protein comes from TCRdb applying MiXCR to the multiplex PCR reads. Counted here are 85,000 to 100,000 distinct CDR3 sequences, 55% to 75% occurring once; the ten biggest clones make up around 30%.

This TCR was sampled from a man aged 35-49 years with primary liver carcinoma and hepatitis B virus infection. Sequencing was done on a sample of tumor-adjacent normal liver tissue. The chain links TRBV7-9 to TRBJ1-2; D possibly corresponds to TRBD1 (5 bases). CDR3 nucleotide sequence: TGTGCCAGCAGCTCTCGGGACGCTGGCTACACCTTC. Translated, it gives CASSSRDAGYTF. Using reference TRBV7-9 and TRBJ1-2 for the parts outside the CDR3, the full variable domain is DTGVSQNPRHKITKRGQNVTFRCDPISEHNRLYWYRQTLGQGPEFLTYFQNEAQLEKSRLLSDRFSAERPKGSFSTLEIQRTEQGDSAMYLCASSSRDAGYTFGSGTRLTVV.